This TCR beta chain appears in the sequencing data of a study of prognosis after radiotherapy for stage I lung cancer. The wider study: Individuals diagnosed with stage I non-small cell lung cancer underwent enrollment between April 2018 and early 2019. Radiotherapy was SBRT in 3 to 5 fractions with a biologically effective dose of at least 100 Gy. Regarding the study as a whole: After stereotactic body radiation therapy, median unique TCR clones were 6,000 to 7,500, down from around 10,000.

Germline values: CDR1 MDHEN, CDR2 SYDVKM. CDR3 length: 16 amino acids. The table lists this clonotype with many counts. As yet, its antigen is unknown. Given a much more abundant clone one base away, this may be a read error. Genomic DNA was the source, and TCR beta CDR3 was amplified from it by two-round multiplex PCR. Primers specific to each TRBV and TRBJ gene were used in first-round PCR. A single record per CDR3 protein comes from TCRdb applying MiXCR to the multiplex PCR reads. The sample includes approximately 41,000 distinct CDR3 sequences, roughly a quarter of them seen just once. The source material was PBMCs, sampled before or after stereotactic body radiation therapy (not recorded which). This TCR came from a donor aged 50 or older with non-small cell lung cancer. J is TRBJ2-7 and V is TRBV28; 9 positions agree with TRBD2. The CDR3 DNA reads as TGTGCCAGCAGTTTACTGATAGCGGGAGCTCTTTACGGGCAGTACTTC. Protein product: CASSLLIAGALYGQYF. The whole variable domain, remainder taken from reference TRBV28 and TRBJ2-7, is DVKVTQSSRYLVKRTGEKVFLECVQDMDHENMFWYRQDPGLGLRLIYFSYDVKMKEKGDIPEGYSVSREKKERFSLILESASTNQTSMYLCASSLLIAGALYGQYFGPGTRLTVT.